This section outlines one T cell receptor beta chain sequence together with its context. Sequenced by immunoSEQ multiplex PCR; TCRdb stores in-frame clones only, minus some. The sample yields 40,000 to 50,000 clones, about 94% seen once. This sample was included in a study of control samples from healthy donors and cancer patients. The V gene's germline CDR1 is MNHEY and CDR2 SVGAGI. The CDR3 runs to 13 residues. Trimming removed 2 bases from V and 10 bases from J, with 12 bases in between. The sequenced material came from blood. The genes are TRBV6-5 and TRBJ2-1, with D maybe TRBD2 (6 bases). The TCR originated in a man aged 55 to 70 in good health. This chain's CDR3 is CASSYLSAGEQFF. The CDR3 DNA is TGTGCCAGCAGTTACCTGAGTGCGGGGGAGCAGTTCTTC.